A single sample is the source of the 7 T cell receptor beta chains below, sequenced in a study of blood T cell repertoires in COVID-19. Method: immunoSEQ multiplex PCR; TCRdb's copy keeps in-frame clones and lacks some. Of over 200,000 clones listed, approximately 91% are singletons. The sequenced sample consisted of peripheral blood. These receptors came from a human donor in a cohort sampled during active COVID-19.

This CDR3 reads CASSHTGGSSYNEQFF. CDR3 sequence (DNA): TGTGCCAGCAGCCATACCGGGGGATCCTCCTACAATGAGCAGTTCTTC. V gene TRBV7-3 combines with J gene TRBJ2-1; a weak D match, TRBD2 (6 bases). Between the trimmed V and J ends, which lost 5 bases and 0 bases, there was a span of 14 bases. This CDR3 spans 16 amino acids. The germline CDR1 and CDR2 sequences are SGHTA and FQGTGA. The full variable domain, in which reference TRBV7-3 and TRBJ2-1 provide the parts outside the CDR3, is GAGVSQTPSNKVTEKGKYVELRCDPISGHTALYWYRQSLGQGPEFLIYFQGTGAADDSGLPNDRFFAVRPEGSVSTLKIQRTERGDSAVYLCASSHTGGSSYNEQFFGPGTRLTVL.

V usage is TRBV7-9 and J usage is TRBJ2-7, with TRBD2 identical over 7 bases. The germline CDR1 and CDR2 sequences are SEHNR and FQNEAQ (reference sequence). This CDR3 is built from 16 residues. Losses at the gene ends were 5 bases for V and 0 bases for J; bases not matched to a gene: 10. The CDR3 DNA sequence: TGTGCCAGCAGCCGGGAGGACGGGATCCTCTCCTACGAGCAGTACTTC. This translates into CASSREDGILSYEQYF.

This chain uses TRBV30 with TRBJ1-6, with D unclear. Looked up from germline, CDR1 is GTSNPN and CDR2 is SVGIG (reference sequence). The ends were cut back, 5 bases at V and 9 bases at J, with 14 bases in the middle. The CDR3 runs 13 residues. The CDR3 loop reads CAWALGPGSPLHF. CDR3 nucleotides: TGTGCCTGGGCGCTTGGGCCAGGTTCACCCCTCCACTTT.

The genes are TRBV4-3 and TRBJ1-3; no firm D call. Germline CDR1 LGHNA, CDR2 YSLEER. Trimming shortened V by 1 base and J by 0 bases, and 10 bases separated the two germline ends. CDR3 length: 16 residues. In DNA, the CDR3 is TGCGCCAGCAGCCAAGCCGTCGGTGACTCTGGAAACACCATATATTTT. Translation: CASSQAVGDSGNTIYF.

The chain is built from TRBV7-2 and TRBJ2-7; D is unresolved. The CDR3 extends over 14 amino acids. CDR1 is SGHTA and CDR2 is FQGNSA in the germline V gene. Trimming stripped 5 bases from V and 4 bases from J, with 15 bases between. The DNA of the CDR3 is TGTGCCAGCAGCCCCCCCCCTGGCAATTACGAGCAGTACTTC. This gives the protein CASSPPPGNYEQYF.

CDR3 residues: CASSRLAAAPTEAFF. The DNA of the CDR3 is TGTGCCAGCAGCCGCCTGGCAGCGGCGCCCACTGAAGCTTTCTTT. J is TRBJ1-1 and V is TRBV7-2; D remains ambiguous. Germline V gene sequence: CDR1 SGHTA, CDR2 FQGNSA. The CDR3 length is 15 residues. Trimming cost V 5 bases and J 4 bases, with 17 bases left between them.

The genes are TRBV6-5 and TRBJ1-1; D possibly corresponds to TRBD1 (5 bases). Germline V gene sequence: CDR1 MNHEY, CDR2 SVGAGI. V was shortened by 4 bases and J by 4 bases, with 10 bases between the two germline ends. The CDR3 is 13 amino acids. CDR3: CASSLYRGTEAFF. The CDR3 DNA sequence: TGTGCCAGCAGTTTATATAGGGGCACTGAAGCTTTCTTT.